One and the same sample provided the 19 T cell receptor beta chains below, sequenced in a study of cytomegalovirus exposure and HLA in healthy donors. The PCR employed 60 Vbeta primers together with 13 Jbeta primers. Sequenced by immunoSEQ multiplex PCR; TCRdb stores in-frame clones only, minus some. The sample contains about 76,000 clones, about three quarters of which appear only once. Sample: PBMCs. The source of these receptors is a woman aged 40 to 49 in good health and CMV-seropositive.

This clone was counted a few times. This chain uses TRBV7-9 with TRBJ2-7, with 7 positions matching TRBD1. This CDR3 contains 13 residues. Trimming cost V 5 bases and J 2 bases; bases outside gene matches: 3. Germline V gene sequence: CDR1 SEHNR, CDR2 FQNEAQ (reference sequence). CDR3 in amino acids: CASSQTGTYEQYF. The DNA for the CDR3 is TGTGCCAGCAGCCAGACAGGGACCTACGAGCAGTACTTC.

The rearrangement links TRBV28 to TRBJ1-1, with D perhaps TRBD1 (5 bases). V lost 4 bases to trimming and J lost 3 bases, with 6 bases between them. The CDR3 consists of 12 residues. In germline, CDR1 is MDHEN, CDR2 SYDVKM. The CDR3 DNA sequence: TGTGCCAGCAGTTCGACAGACACTGAAGCTTTCTTT. It is translated as CASSSTDTEAFF.

Many counts were recorded for this clone. V usage is TRBV6-5 and J usage is TRBJ1-1; the D is unclear. The CDR3 is 13 residues long. From germline, CDR1 is MNHEY and CDR2 SVGAGI. V was clipped by 0 bases and J by 10 bases, with 12 bases between them. The CDR3 nucleotides are TGTGCCAGCAGTTACTCGAGCGGGATGGGAGCTTTCTTT. Protein: CASSYSSGMGAFF.

The chain has TRBV30 and TRBJ2-7, with TRBD1 as a possible D gene (6 bases). V was shortened by 2 bases and J by 2 bases, with 13 bases between the two germline ends. This CDR3 is built from 14 residues. The germline V gene encodes CDR1 GTSNPN and CDR2 SVGIG (reference sequence). The CDR3 nucleotides are TGTGCCTGGAGTACTCAGGGGACCCCCTACGAGCAGTACTTC. Protein product: CAWSTQGTPYEQYF.

The rearrangement joins TRBV23-1 to TRBJ2-7; 9 bases align to TRBD2. TRBV23-1 counts as an open reading frame of uncertain function. With 1 base clipped from V and 7 bases from J, the junction kept 11 bases outside the gene matches. The CDR3 spans 16 residues. CDR3 protein: CASSQFRREGTGEQYF. In nucleotides, the CDR3 is TGCGCCAGCAGTCAATTTCGGCGGGAGGGGACGGGGGAGCAGTACTTC.

The chain has TRBV5-1 and TRBJ2-1; TRBD2 aligns across 8 bases. There are 16 residues in the CDR3. Germline V CDR1 and CDR2: SGHRS, YFSETQ. Germline trimming cut 5 bases from V and 7 bases from J; bases unmatched to any gene: 14. CDR3 region: CASSVVPGGPVNEQFF. The CDR3 coding sequence is TGCGCCAGCAGTGTGGTGCCGGGAGGGCCGGTAAATGAGCAGTTCTTC. Combining the CDR3 with reference TRBV5-1 and TRBJ2-1 gives the whole variable domain KAGVTQTPRYLIKTRGQQVTLSCSPISGHRSVSWYQQTPGQGLQFLFEYFSETQRNKGNFPGRFSGRQFSNSRSEMNVSTLELGDSALYLCASSVVPGGPVNEQFFGPGTRLTVL.

This clone was found once. The V call is TRBV25-1, the J call TRBJ2-1; D is unclear. Trimming took 5 bases from V and 0 from J, leaving 8 bases between them. The CDR3 length is 14 residues. The germline gives CDR1 MGHDK, CDR2 SYGVNS. CDR3 amino acids: CASSLGSSYNEQFF. The CDR3 DNA reads as TGTGCCAGCAGTCTTGGCAGCTCCTACAATGAGCAGTTCTTC. Filled out from reference TRBV25-1 and TRBJ2-1, the complete variable domain reads EADIYQTPRYLVIGTGKKITLECSQTMGHDKMYWYQQDPGMELHLIHYSYGVNSTEKGDLSSESTVSRIRTEHFPLTLESARPSHTSQYLCASSLGSSYNEQFFGPGTRLTVL.

V is TRBV9 and J is TRBJ1-1; D ambiguous. CDR3 size: 16 residues. The germline V gene encodes CDR1 SGDLS and CDR2 YYNGEE. V was clipped by 0 bases and J by 0 bases, with 12 bases between them. The CDR3 spells CASSVEPKGVNTEAFF. In DNA form, the CDR3 reads TGTGCCAGCAGCGTAGAACCGAAGGGAGTGAACACTGAAGCTTTCTTT.

The chain employs TRBV12-5 and TRBJ2-3; D is ambiguous. Germline V gene sequence: CDR1 LGHNT, CDR2 FRNRAP. Trimming took 2 bases from V and 6 from J, leaving 3 bases between them. This CDR3 has 11 amino acids. The CDR3 region has the DNA TGTGCTAGTGGTTTGCGTGATACGCAGTATTTT. It yields the protein CASGLRDTQYF. Based on the CDR3 plus reference TRBV12-5 and TRBJ2-3, the full variable domain is DARVTQTPRHKVTEMGQEVTMRCQPILGHNTVFWYRQTMMQGLELLAYFRNRAPLDDSGMPKDRFSAEMPDATLATLKIQPSEPRDSAVYFCASGLRDTQYFGPGTRLTVL.

The chain carries TRBV27 and TRBJ2-7, with D perhaps TRBD1 (5 bases). The germline V gene encodes CDR1 MNHEY and CDR2 SMNVEV (reference sequence). This CDR3 is 15 amino acids long. Trimming removed 4 bases from V and 4 bases from J, with 17 bases in between. CDR3 sequence reads: CASSSSGRRVYEQYF. Written as DNA, the CDR3 is TGTGCCAGCAGTTCGTCAGGGCGTAGGGTGTACGAGCAGTACTTC.

The V and J genes are TRBV6-1 and TRBJ2-5; 7 positions agree with TRBD1. This CDR3 has 15 amino acids. CDR1 and CDR2 (germline): MNHNS, SASEGT. V was clipped by 4 bases and J by 5 bases; unmatched bases: 10. The CDR3 bases are TGTGCCAGCAGTGCACTACAGGGGATGGGGGAGACCCAGTACTTC. Protein sequence: CASSALQGMGETQYF.

V is TRBV6-6 and J is TRBJ2-5, with a tentative D call TRBD2 (6 bases). Germline V gene lookup returns CDR1 MNHNY and CDR2 SVGAGI (reference sequence). V lost 6 bases to trimming and J lost 1 base, with 18 bases between them. The CDR3 sequence is 16 residues long. This chain's CDR3 is CASSQEPRGRQETQYF. CDR3 nucleotides: TGTGCCAGCAGCCAAGAACCGCGGGGACGCCAAGAGACCCAGTACTTC.

Notes on this clone: Distinct nucleotide sequences in the sample also encode this CDR3. The chain has TRBV30 and TRBJ2-7, with D possibly TRBD1 on 5 matching bases. Germline V gives CDR1 GTSNPN, CDR2 SVGIG (reference sequence). The CDR3 consists of 12 residues. V lost 4 bases and J lost 0, with 7 bases in between. CDR3 DNA: TGTGCCTGGACCGACAGCTCCTACGAGCAGTACTTC. Translated, it gives CAWTDSSYEQYF.

V and J are TRBV5-1 and TRBJ2-1; 9 nucleotides agree with TRBD2. V lost 3 bases and J lost 7; bases outside the gene matches: 8. Per the germline V gene, CDR1 is SGHRS and CDR2 is YFSETQ. This CDR3 is built from 15 residues. The CDR3 region is CASSSQGLASNEQFF. CDR3 bases: TGCGCCAGCAGCTCCCAGGGACTAGCATCTAATGAGCAGTTCTTC.

This clone was found many times. V usage is TRBV28 and J usage is TRBJ2-7; 9 bases match TRBD1. Germline CDR1 is MDHEN and CDR2 is SYDVKM. V dropped 5 bases and J dropped 5; count of bases not matched to a gene: 4. The CDR3 totals 13 residues. The CDR3 coding sequence is TGTGCCAGCAGTGCGGGACAGGGTAACGAGCAGTACTTC. It specifies CASSAGQGNEQYF.

V is TRBV4-3 and J is TRBJ1-2, with 7 nucleotides matching TRBD1. Per the germline V gene, CDR1 is LGHNA and CDR2 is YSLEER. The CDR3 extends over 15 amino acids. J gave up 4 bases and V 1 base, and 6 bases lay outside the gene matches. The CDR3 sequence is CASSQGGGEGYGYTF. The DNA of the CDR3 is TGCGCCAGCAGCCAAGGAGGGGGCGAAGGCTATGGCTACACCTTC.

This chain uses TRBV18 with TRBJ2-7, with D tentatively TRBD2 (6 bases). Germline-derived CDR1 and CDR2 are KGHSH and LQKENI. The V gene lost 6 bases and the J gene lost 3 bases, with 21 bases spanning the gap. The CDR3 runs to 16 residues. The DNA for the CDR3 is TGTGCCAGCTCGAGGGACTCGATCGACCGGGGCTACGAGCAGTACTTC. Residues: CASSRDSIDRGYEQYF.

This chain joins TRBV7-2 and TRBJ1-1, with 8 bases that match TRBD1. V shed 4 bases and J 4 bases; nucleotides not matched to a gene: 8. CDR1 and CDR2 from the germline V gene are SGHTA and FQGNSA. The CDR3 is 15 amino acids. The CDR3 DNA follows: TGTGCCAGCAGCTCGACAGGGGTAGCCGGCACTGAAGCTTTCTTT. Protein product: CASSSTGVAGTEAFF.

In DNA, the CDR3 is TGTGCCAGCCCCCGGACTAGCGGGGGGGCTAGCCCCGGGGAGCTGTTTTTT. Translation: CASPRTSGGASPGELFF. The J gene is TRBJ2-2, the V gene TRBV2; 15 nucleotides line up with TRBD2. Unmatched junction bases numbered 10, after V lost 8 bases and J lost 6 bases. The CDR3 has 17 residues. From germline, CDR1 is SNHLY and CDR2 FYNNEI.